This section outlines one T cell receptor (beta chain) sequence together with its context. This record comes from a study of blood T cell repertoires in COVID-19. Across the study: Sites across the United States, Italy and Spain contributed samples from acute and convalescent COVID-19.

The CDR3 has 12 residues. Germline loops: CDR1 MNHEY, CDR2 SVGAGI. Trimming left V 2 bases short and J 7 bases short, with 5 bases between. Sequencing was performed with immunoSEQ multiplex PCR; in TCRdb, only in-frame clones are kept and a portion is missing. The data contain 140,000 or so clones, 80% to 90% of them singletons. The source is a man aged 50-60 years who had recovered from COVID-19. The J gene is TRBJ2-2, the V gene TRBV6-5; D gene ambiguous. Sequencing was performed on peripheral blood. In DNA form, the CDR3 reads TGTGCCAGCAGTTACGGCGGCGGGGAGCTGTTTTTT. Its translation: CASSYGGGELFF.